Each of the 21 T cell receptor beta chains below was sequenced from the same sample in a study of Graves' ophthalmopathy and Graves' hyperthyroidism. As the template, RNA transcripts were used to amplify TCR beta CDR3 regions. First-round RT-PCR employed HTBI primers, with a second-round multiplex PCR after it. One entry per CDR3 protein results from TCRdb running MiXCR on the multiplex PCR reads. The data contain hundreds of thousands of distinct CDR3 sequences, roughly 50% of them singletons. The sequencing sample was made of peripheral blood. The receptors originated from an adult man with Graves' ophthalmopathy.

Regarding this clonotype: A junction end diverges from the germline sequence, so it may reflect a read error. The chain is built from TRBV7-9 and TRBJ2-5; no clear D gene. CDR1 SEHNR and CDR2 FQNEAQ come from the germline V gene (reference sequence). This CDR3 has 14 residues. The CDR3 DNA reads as TGCGCCAGCGCGATGTCAAAGGGTCAAGAGACCCAGTACTTC. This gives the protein CASAMSKGQETQYF.

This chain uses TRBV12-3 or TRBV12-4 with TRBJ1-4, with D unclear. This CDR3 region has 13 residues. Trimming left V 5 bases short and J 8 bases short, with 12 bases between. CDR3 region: CASSAPGDEKLFF. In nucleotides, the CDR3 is TGTGCCAGCAGTGCCCCGGGAGACGAAAAACTGTTTTTT.

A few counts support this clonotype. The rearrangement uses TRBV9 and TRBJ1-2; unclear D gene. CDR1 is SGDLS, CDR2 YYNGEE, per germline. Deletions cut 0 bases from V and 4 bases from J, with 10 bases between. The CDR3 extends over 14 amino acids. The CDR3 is CASSVADGIYGYTF. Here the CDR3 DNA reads TGTGCCAGCAGCGTAGCAGACGGTATCTATGGCTACACCTTC.

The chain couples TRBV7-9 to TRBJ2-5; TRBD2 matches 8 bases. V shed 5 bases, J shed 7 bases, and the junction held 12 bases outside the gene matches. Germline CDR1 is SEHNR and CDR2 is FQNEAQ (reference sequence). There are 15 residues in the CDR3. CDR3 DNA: TGTGCCAGCAGCCGTAACGGGGGGGCCACGGTGACCCAGTACTTC. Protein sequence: CASSRNGGATVTQYF.

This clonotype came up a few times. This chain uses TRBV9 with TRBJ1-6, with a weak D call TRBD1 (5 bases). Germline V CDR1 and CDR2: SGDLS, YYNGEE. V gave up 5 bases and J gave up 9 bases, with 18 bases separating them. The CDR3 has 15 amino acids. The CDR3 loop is CASSEVRGVASPLHF. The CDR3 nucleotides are TGTGCCAGCAGTGAGGTCCGAGGGGTGGCTTCACCCCTCCACTTT.

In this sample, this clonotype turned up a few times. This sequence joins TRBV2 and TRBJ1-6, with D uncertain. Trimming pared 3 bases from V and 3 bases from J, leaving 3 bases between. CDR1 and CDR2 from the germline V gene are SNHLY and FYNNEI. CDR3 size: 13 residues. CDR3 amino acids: CASSENYNSPLHF. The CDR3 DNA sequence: TGTGCCAGCAGTGAGAACTATAATTCACCCCTCCACTTT.

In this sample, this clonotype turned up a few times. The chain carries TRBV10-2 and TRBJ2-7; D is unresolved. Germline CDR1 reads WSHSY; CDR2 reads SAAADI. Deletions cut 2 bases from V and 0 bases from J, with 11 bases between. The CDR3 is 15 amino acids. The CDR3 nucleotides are TGCGCCAGCAGTGAGCTCTATGACTCCTCCTACGAGCAGTACTTC. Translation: CASSELYDSSYEQYF.

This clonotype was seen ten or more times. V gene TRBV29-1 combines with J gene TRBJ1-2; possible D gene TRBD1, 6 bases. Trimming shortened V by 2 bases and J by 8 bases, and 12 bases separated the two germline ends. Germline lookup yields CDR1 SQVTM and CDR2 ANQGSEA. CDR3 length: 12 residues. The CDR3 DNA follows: TGCAGCGTTGAAAGAACAGGGACCGGCTACACCTTC. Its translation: CSVERTGTGYTF.

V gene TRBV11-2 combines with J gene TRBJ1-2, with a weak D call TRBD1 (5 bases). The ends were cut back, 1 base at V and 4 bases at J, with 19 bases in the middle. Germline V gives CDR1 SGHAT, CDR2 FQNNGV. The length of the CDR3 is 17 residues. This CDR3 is CASSLGQGPPMFYGYTF. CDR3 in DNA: TGTGCCAGCAGCTTAGGGCAGGGTCCTCCGATGTTCTATGGCTACACCTTC. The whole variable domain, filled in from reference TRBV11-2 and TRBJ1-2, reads EAGVAQSPRYKIIEKRQSVAFWCNPISGHATLYWYQQILGQGPKLLIQFQNNGVVDDSQLPKDRFSAERLKGVDSTLKIQPAKLEDSAVYLCASSLGQGPPMFYGYTFGSGTRLTVV.

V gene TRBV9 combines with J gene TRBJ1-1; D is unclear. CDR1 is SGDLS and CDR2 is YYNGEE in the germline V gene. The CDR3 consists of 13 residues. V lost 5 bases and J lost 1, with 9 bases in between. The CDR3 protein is CASRPDTNTEAFF. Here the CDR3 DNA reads TGTGCCAGCAGACCTGACACGAACACTGAAGCTTTCTTT. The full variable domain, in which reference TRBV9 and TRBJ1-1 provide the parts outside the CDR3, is DSGVTQTPKHLITATGQRVTLRCSPRSGDLSVYWYQQSLDQGLQFLIQYYNGEERAKGNILERFSAQQFPDLHSELNLSSLELGDSALYFCASRPDTNTEAFFGQGTRLTVV.

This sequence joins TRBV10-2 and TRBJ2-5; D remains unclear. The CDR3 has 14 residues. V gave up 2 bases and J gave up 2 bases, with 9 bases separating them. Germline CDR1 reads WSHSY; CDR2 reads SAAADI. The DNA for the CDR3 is TGCGCCAGCAGTGAGGTGGGCTTACAAGAGACCCAGTACTTC. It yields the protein CASSEVGLQETQYF.

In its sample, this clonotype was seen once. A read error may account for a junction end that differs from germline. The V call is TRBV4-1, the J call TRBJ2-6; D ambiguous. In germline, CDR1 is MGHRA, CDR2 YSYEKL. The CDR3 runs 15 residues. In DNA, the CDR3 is TGCGCCAGCAGCGAAGAGTCCTCTGGGGCCAACGTCCTGACTTTC. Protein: CASSEESSGANVLTF.

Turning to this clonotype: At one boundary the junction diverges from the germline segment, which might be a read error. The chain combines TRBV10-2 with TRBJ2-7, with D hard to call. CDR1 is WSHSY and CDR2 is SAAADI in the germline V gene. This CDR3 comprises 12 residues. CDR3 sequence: CASSHSSYGQYF. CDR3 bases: TGCGCCAGCAGCCACAGCTCCTACGGGCAGTACTTC.

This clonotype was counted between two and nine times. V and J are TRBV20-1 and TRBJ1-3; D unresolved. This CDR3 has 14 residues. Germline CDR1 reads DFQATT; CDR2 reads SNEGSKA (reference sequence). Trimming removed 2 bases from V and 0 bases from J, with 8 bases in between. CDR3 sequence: CSARSTSSGNTIYF. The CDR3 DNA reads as TGCAGTGCTAGATCCACCAGCTCTGGAAACACCATATATTTT.

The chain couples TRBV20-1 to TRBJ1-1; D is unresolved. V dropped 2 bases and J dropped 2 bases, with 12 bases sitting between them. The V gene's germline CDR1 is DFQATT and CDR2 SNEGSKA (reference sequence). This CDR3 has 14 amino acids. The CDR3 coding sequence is TGCAGTGCTAGAATGGGAGGCCCTAACACTGAAGCTTTCTTT. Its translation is CSARMGGPNTEAFF.

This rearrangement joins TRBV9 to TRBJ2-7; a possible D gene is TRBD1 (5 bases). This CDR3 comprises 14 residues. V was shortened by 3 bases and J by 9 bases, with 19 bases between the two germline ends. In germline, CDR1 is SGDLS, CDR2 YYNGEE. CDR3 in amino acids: CASSAGQGSFWQYF. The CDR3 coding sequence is TGTGCCAGCAGCGCCGGGCAGGGATCATTTTGGCAGTACTTC.

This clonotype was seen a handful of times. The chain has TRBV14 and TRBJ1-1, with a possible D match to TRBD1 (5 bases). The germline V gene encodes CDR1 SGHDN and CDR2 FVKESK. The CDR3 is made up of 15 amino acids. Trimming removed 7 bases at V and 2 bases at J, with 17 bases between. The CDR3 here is CASTTLGGDNTEAFF. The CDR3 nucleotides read TGTGCCAGCACTACCCTCGGAGGGGATAACACTGAAGCTTTCTTT.

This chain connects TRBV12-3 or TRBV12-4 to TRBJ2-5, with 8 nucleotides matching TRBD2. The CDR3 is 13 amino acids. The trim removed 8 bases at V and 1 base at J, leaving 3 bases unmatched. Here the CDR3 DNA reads TGTGCCAGCGCTAGCGGGCTCCAAGAGACCCAGTACTTC. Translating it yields CASASGLQETQYF.

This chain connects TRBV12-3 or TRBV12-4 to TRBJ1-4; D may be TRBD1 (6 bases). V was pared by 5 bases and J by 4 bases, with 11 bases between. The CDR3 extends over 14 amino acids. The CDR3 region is CASSPGANNEKLFF. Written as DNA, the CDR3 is TGTGCCAGCAGTCCAGGGGCCAATAATGAAAAACTGTTTTTT.

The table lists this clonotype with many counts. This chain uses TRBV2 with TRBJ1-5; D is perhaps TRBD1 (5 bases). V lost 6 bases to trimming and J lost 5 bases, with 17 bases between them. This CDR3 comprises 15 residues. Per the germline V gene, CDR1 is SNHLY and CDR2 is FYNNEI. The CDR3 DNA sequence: TGTGCCAGCAGCCCCGGGGGGAAAAGGGATCAGCCCCAGCATTTT. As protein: CASSPGGKRDQPQHF.

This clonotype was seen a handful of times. CDR3 protein: CASSKDRGDNQPQHF. In nucleotides, the CDR3 is TGTGCCAGCAGTAAAGACAGGGGGGACAATCAGCCCCAGCATTTT. This rearrangement joins TRBV27 to TRBJ1-5; 9 nucleotides line up with TRBD1. V trimming: 5 bases; J trimming: 3 bases; junction bases outside the gene matches: 5. The CDR3 runs to 15 residues. Germline CDR1 is MNHEY and CDR2 is SMNVEV (reference sequence).